This T cell receptor beta chain was documented in a study of STAT5B mutations in CD4+ large granular lymphocyte leukemia. Study information: Healthy donors showed HLA-associated enrichment of the CDR3 'QG' motif.

Measured with immunoSEQ multiplex PCR; TCRdb has only the in-frame clones, and not every one. The sample records some 34,000 clones, around 81% being singletons. The germline V gene encodes CDR1 MNHNS and CDR2 SASEGT. The CDR3 extends over 15 amino acids. V lost 4 bases to trimming and J lost 2 bases, with 13 bases between them. In regard to this clone: Antigen unknown.

Broader study findings: CD4-sorted patient repertoires seemed more clonal than healthy CD4+ repertoires.

This chain links TRBV6-1 with TRBJ2-3, with D possibly being TRBD2 (5 bases). This TCR was sampled from a human donor in good health. Sequencing used CD4+ T cells from blood buffy coats. The CDR3 loop reads CASSGLRLLTDTQYF. The CDR3 DNA sequence: TGTGCCAGCAGTGGTTTGAGACTACTCACAGATACGCAGTATTTT.